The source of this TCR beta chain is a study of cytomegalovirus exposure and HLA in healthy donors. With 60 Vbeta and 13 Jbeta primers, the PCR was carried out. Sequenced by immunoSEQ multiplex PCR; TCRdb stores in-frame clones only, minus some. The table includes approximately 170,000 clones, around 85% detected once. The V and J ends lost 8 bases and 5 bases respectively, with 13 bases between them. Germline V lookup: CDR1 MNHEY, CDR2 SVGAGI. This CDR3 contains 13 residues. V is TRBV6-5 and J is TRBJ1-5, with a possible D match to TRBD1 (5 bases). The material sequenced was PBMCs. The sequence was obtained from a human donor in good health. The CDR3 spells CASGAFRDQPQHF. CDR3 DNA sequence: TGTGCCAGCGGGGCATTTAGGGATCAGCCCCAGCATTTT.